Listed below are T cell receptor beta chains from one sample, sequenced in a study of beta chain features in type 1 diabetes. TCRdb keeps only in-frame clones here, not all; method: immunoSEQ multiplex PCR. Among some 250,000 clones listed, approximately 13% were seen once. The sequenced sample consisted of naive CD4+ T cells from blood. Receptors were obtained from a man aged 25 to 40 with type 1 diabetes. Both conserved end residues are part of each CDR3. D genes are given only for firm matches. Clone size is shown for a subset of rows, as once, few, many or a class of expanded clone.

J gene: TRBJ2-3
CDR3 length: 13
clone size: NA
D gene: NA
V gene: TRBV5-1
CDR3 protein: CASSSRGTDTQYF
CDR3 DNA: TGCGCCAGCAGCTCGCGGGGCACAGATACGCAGTATTTT

J gene: TRBJ2-2
CDR3 length: 15
clone size: few
D gene: NA
V gene: TRBV9
CDR3 protein: CASSAEHSRVGELFF
CDR3 DNA: TGTGCCAGCAGCGCTGAACACTCGAGGGTCGGGGAGCTGTTTTTT

J gene: TRBJ1-2
CDR3 length: 15
clone size: few
D gene: TRBD1
V gene: TRBV2
CDR3 protein: CASSAPGTGRSGYTF
CDR3 DNA: TGTGCCAGCAGTGCTCCCGGGACAGGGAGGTCTGGCTACACCTTC

J gene: TRBJ2-7
CDR3 length: 12
clone size: few
D gene: NA
V gene: TRBV30
CDR3 protein: CAWSIQTYEQYF
CDR3 DNA: TGTGCCTGGAGCATTCAGACCTACGAGCAGTACTTC

J gene: TRBJ1-5
CDR3 length: 12
clone size: NA
D gene: TRBD1
V gene: TRBV30
CDR3 protein: CAWNDRDQPQHF
CDR3 DNA: TGTGCCTGGAACGACAGGGACCAGCCCCAGCATTTT

J gene: TRBJ1-1
CDR3 length: 15
clone size: NA
D gene: TRBD1
V gene: TRBV30
CDR3 protein: CAWSGGTGGNTEAFF
CDR3 DNA: TGTGCCTGGAGTGGGGGGACAGGGGGGAACACTGAAGCTTTCTTT

J gene: TRBJ2-3
CDR3 length: 12
clone size: NA
D gene: NA
V gene: TRBV14
CDR3 protein: CASSQRPDTQYF
CDR3 DNA: TGTGCCAGCAGCCAGCGCCCCGATACGCAGTATTTT

J gene: TRBJ1-2
CDR3 length: 10
clone size: few
D gene: NA
V gene: TRBV20-1
CDR3 protein: CSARDRSYTF
CDR3 DNA: TGCAGTGCTAGAGATCGTAGTTACACCTTC

J gene: TRBJ2-1
CDR3 length: 13
clone size: NA
D gene: TRBD2
V gene: TRBV5-1
CDR3 protein: CASQLAGGDEQFF
CDR3 DNA: TGCGCCAGCCAACTAGCGGGAGGGGATGAGCAGTTCTTC

J gene: TRBJ1-2
CDR3 length: 15
clone size: few
D gene: TRBD1
V gene: TRBV27
CDR3 protein: CASSRDRELVYGYTF
CDR3 DNA: TGTGCCAGCAGCCGGGACAGGGAGCTAGTCTATGGCTACACCTTC

J gene: TRBJ1-2
CDR3 length: 14
clone size: few
D gene: TRBD1
V gene: TRBV7-9
CDR3 protein: CASSPGGQNYGYTF
CDR3 DNA: TGTGCCAGCAGCCCAGGGGGCCAAAACTATGGCTACACCTTC

J gene: TRBJ2-7
CDR3 length: 13
clone size: few
D gene: NA
V gene: TRBV25-1
CDR3 protein: CASSDTGTYEQYF
CDR3 DNA: TGTGCCAGCAGTGATACAGGAACCTACGAGCAGTACTTC

J gene: TRBJ2-4
CDR3 length: 14
clone size: NA
D gene: NA
V gene: TRBV11-2
CDR3 protein: CASSLDLRLNIQYF
CDR3 DNA: TGTGCCAGCAGCTTAGATCTCAGGTTAAACATTCAGTACTTC

J gene: TRBJ1-2
CDR3 length: 15
clone size: NA
D gene: NA
V gene: TRBV11-2
CDR3 protein: CASSLDVLGGRGYTF
CDR3 DNA: TGTGCCAGCAGCTTAGATGTTTTAGGGGGACGGGGCTACACCTTC

J gene: TRBJ2-7
CDR3 length: 15
clone size: NA
D gene: TRBD1
V gene: TRBV10-3
CDR3 protein: CAISEVETGTYEQYF
CDR3 DNA: TGTGCCATCAGTGAAGTTGAGACAGGGACCTACGAGCAGTACTTC

J gene: TRBJ2-5
CDR3 length: 13
clone size: NA
D gene: TRBD2
V gene: TRBV29-1
CDR3 protein: CSVGVAGVETQYF
CDR3 DNA: TGCAGCGTTGGAGTAGCGGGAGTGGAGACCCAGTACTTC

J gene: TRBJ1-4
CDR3 length: 14
clone size: NA
D gene: TRBD1
V gene: TRBV30
CDR3 protein: CAWTRTGLNEKLFF
CDR3 DNA: TGTGCCTGGACTAGGACAGGGTTAAATGAAAAACTGTTTTTT

J gene: TRBJ1-1
CDR3 length: 14
clone size: NA
D gene: NA
V gene: TRBV6-6
CDR3 protein: CASSQDGRNTEAFF
CDR3 DNA: TGTGCCAGCAGTCAGGACGGGAGGAACACTGAAGCTTTCTTT

J gene: TRBJ2-7
CDR3 length: 14
clone size: NA
D gene: TRBD2
V gene: TRBV7-2
CDR3 protein: CASSSGLENYEQYF
CDR3 DNA: TGTGCCAGCAGCTCGGGACTAGAAAACTACGAGCAGTACTTC

J gene: TRBJ2-5
CDR3 length: 12
clone size: NA
D gene: TRBD2
V gene: TRBV5-1
CDR3 protein: CASRAGQETQYF
CDR3 DNA: TGCGCCAGCAGAGCGGGGCAAGAGACCCAGTACTTC

J gene: TRBJ2-5
CDR3 length: 15
clone size: NA
D gene: TRBD2
V gene: TRBV7-2
CDR3 protein: CASSFTGGRGETQYF
CDR3 DNA: TGTGCCAGCAGCTTTACGGGAGGGCGGGGAGAGACCCAGTACTTC

J gene: TRBJ2-2
CDR3 length: 14
clone size: few
D gene: NA
V gene: TRBV6-1
CDR3 protein: CASKRGTNTGELFF
CDR3 DNA: TGTGCCAGCAAGCGCGGGACGAACACCGGGGAGCTGTTTTTT

J gene: TRBJ2-5
CDR3 length: 18
clone size: few
D gene: TRBD2
V gene: TRBV5-1
CDR3 protein: CASSSNPGLAGGHETQYF
CDR3 DNA: TGCGCCAGCAGCTCCAACCCCGGACTAGCGGGGGGGCACGAGACCCAGTACTTC

J gene: TRBJ2-4
CDR3 length: 16
clone size: NA
D gene: TRBD1
V gene: TRBV6-1
CDR3 protein: CASSAGQGIPKNIQYF
CDR3 DNA: TGTGCCAGCAGTGCTGGACAGGGAATACCCAAAAACATTCAGTACTTC

J gene: TRBJ1-1
CDR3 length: 15
clone size: few
D gene: NA
V gene: TRBV4-1
CDR3 protein: CASSQSGALNTEAFF
CDR3 DNA: TGCGCCAGCAGCCAGTCAGGGGCGCTGAACACTGAAGCTTTCTTT

J gene: TRBJ2-7
CDR3 length: 15
clone size: few
D gene: TRBD1
V gene: TRBV2
CDR3 protein: CASSNQGQVSYEQYF
CDR3 DNA: TGTGCCAGCAGTAACCAAGGACAGGTATCCTACGAGCAGTACTTC

J gene: TRBJ2-7
CDR3 length: 14
clone size: few
D gene: TRBD1
V gene: TRBV7-9
CDR3 protein: CASSVGQGRGEQYF
CDR3 DNA: TGTGCCAGCAGCGTCGGACAGGGGCGGGGCGAGCAGTACTTC

J gene: TRBJ2-3
CDR3 length: 16
clone size: NA
D gene: NA
V gene: TRBV27
CDR3 protein: CASSFGAGIGPDTQYF
CDR3 DNA: TGTGCCAGCAGTTTCGGGGCGGGAATCGGCCCAGATACGCAGTATTTT

J gene: TRBJ2-5
CDR3 length: 11
clone size: NA
D gene: NA
V gene: TRBV2
CDR3 protein: CASRRQETQYF
CDR3 DNA: TGTGCCAGCAGGCGACAAGAGACCCAGTACTTC

J gene: TRBJ1-2
CDR3 length: 12
clone size: few
D gene: NA
V gene: TRBV7-9
CDR3 protein: CASSLAGDGYTF
CDR3 DNA: TGTGCCAGCAGCCTGGCAGGGGACGGCTACACCTTC

J gene: TRBJ1-1
CDR3 length: 14
clone size: NA
D gene: TRBD1
V gene: TRBV9
CDR3 protein: CASSLTGWSTEAFF
CDR3 DNA: TGTGCCAGCAGTCTGACAGGGTGGAGCACTGAAGCTTTCTTT

J gene: TRBJ2-5
CDR3 length: 16
clone size: NA
D gene: TRBD2
V gene: TRBV7-2
CDR3 protein: CASSQSSGSGQETQYF
CDR3 DNA: TGTGCCAGCAGCCAATCTAGCGGGAGTGGTCAAGAGACCCAGTACTTC

J gene: TRBJ2-3
CDR3 length: 13
clone size: few
D gene: TRBD1
V gene: TRBV7-8
CDR3 protein: CASSSDRADTQYF
CDR3 DNA: TGTGCCAGCAGCTCCGACAGGGCGGATACGCAGTATTTT

J gene: TRBJ1-2
CDR3 length: 14
clone size: NA
D gene: NA
V gene: TRBV7-9
CDR3 protein: CASSLDSLAGGYTF
CDR3 DNA: TGTGCCAGCAGCTTAGACAGCCTCGCGGGGGGCTACACCTTC

J gene: TRBJ2-1
CDR3 length: 17
clone size: NA
D gene: TRBD2
V gene: TRBV14
CDR3 protein: CASSLGLAGGRSSEQFF
CDR3 DNA: TGTGCCAGCAGCCTCGGACTAGCGGGAGGCCGTTCGAGTGAGCAGTTCTTC

J gene: TRBJ2-6
CDR3 length: 14
clone size: few
D gene: NA
V gene: TRBV29-1
CDR3 protein: CSVKVNSGANVLTF
CDR3 DNA: TGCAGCGTTAAAGTAAACTCTGGGGCCAACGTCCTGACTTTC

J gene: TRBJ2-5
CDR3 length: 15
clone size: few
D gene: TRBD2
V gene: TRBV7-9
CDR3 protein: CASSLAGLGQETQYF
CDR3 DNA: TGTGCCAGCAGCTTGGCCGGACTAGGGCAAGAGACCCAGTACTTC

J gene: TRBJ2-7
CDR3 length: 16
clone size: NA
D gene: TRBD2
V gene: TRBV4-1
CDR3 protein: CASSTGLAGASYEQYF
CDR3 DNA: TGCGCCAGCAGCACGGGACTAGCGGGTGCATCCTACGAGCAGTACTTC

J gene: TRBJ1-1
CDR3 length: 14
clone size: few
D gene: TRBD1
V gene: TRBV29-1
CDR3 protein: CSVEVQGAAVEAFF
CDR3 DNA: TGCAGCGTTGAAGTACAGGGGGCGGCTGTTGAAGCTTTCTTT

J gene: TRBJ2-2
CDR3 length: 15
clone size: few
D gene: NA
V gene: TRBV11-2
CDR3 protein: CASSLGGSYTGELFF
CDR3 DNA: TGTGCCAGCAGCTTAGGGGGCAGCTACACCGGGGAGCTGTTTTTT

J gene: TRBJ2-7
CDR3 length: 14
clone size: few
D gene: NA
V gene: TRBV5-1
CDR3 protein: CASSPTAVNYEQYF
CDR3 DNA: TGCGCCAGCAGCCCGACAGCCGTAAACTACGAGCAGTACTTC

J gene: TRBJ2-7
CDR3 length: 15
clone size: few
D gene: NA
V gene: TRBV6-1
CDR3 protein: CASSSQGVGTYEQYF
CDR3 DNA: TGTGCCAGCAGTTCACAGGGAGTGGGAACCTACGAGCAGTACTTC

J gene: TRBJ2-3
CDR3 length: 14
clone size: NA
D gene: NA
V gene: TRBV6-5
CDR3 protein: CASSTPRFPDTQYF
CDR3 DNA: TGTGCCAGCAGTACCCCCCGGTTCCCCGATACGCAGTATTTT

J gene: TRBJ2-3
CDR3 length: 13
clone size: NA
D gene: NA
V gene: TRBV30
CDR3 protein: CAWSVTEGDTQYF
CDR3 DNA: TGTGCCTGGAGTGTAACGGAGGGAGATACGCAGTATTTT

J gene: TRBJ2-7
CDR3 length: 14
clone size: few
D gene: NA
V gene: TRBV18
CDR3 protein: CASSFDSPAYEQYF
CDR3 DNA: TGTGCCAGCTCCTTCGATTCACCAGCCTACGAGCAGTACTTC

J gene: TRBJ1-1
CDR3 length: 17
clone size: NA
D gene: NA
V gene: TRBV5-6
CDR3 protein: CASSLVPRGGRSTEAFF
CDR3 DNA: TGTGCCAGCAGCTTGGTCCCGAGGGGGGGAAGGAGCACTGAAGCTTTCTTT

J gene: TRBJ2-5
CDR3 length: 16
clone size: NA
D gene: TRBD2
V gene: TRBV11-3
CDR3 protein: CASSAPLAGDEETQYF
CDR3 DNA: TGTGCCAGCAGCGCCCCACTAGCGGGGGACGAGGAGACCCAGTACTTC

J gene: TRBJ1-1
CDR3 length: 14
clone size: few
D gene: TRBD1
V gene: TRBV6-5
CDR3 protein: CASRTGTVNTEAFF
CDR3 DNA: TGTGCCAGCAGAACCGGGACAGTGAACACTGAAGCTTTCTTT

J gene: TRBJ1-1
CDR3 length: 16
clone size: few
D gene: TRBD1
V gene: TRBV11-2
CDR3 protein: CASSLVGQGAGTEAFF
CDR3 DNA: TGTGCCAGCAGCTTAGTGGGACAGGGGGCAGGCACTGAAGCTTTCTTT

J gene: TRBJ2-6
CDR3 length: 17
clone size: few
D gene: TRBD1
V gene: TRBV5-4
CDR3 protein: CASTLGTVNSGANVLTF
CDR3 DNA: TGTGCCAGCACCCTTGGGACAGTCAACTCTGGGGCCAACGTCCTGACTTTC

J gene: TRBJ1-1
CDR3 length: 13
clone size: NA
D gene: NA
V gene: TRBV7-2
CDR3 protein: CASSPDPGMEAFF
CDR3 DNA: TGTGCCAGCAGCCCGGACCCAGGGATGGAAGCTTTCTTT